These 27 T cell receptor beta chains came from one sample sequenced in a study of T cells expressing NK-cell markers. TCRdb re-called the 5' RACE reads; one entry per CDR3 protein, DNA not given. This sample's table reports about 150,000 distinct CDR3 sequences. Sequencing used blood T cells: a sorted CD56 or NKG2C T cell subset, CD4+ or CD8+ T cells, or bulk PBMC T cells (not recorded which). Receptors were obtained from a woman between 50 and 59 years old in good health.

The chain combines TRBV12-3 or TRBV12-4 with TRBJ1-2. The CDR3 has 13 amino acids. The CDR3 region is CASSPSQGQGYTF.

V is TRBV3-1 and J is TRBJ1-5; TCRdb's D call, TRBD1, is unchecked because there is no DNA. The CDR3 has 15 amino acids. Looked up from germline, CDR1 is LGHDT and CDR2 is YNNKEL (reference sequence). The CDR3 spells CASSQDPRGNQPQHF.

This chain connects TRBV4-1 to TRBJ2-3; lacking DNA, the TRBD2 call made by TCRdb goes unchecked. This CDR3 is built from 15 residues. Germline assignment: CDR1 MGHRA and CDR2 YSYEKL. This CDR3 reads CASTQGSGSSDTQYF.

CDR3 sequence reads: CASSTRGEAGYNEQFF. V is TRBV27 and J is TRBJ2-1; TCRdb's D call of TRBD2 is untestable without DNA. CDR3 length equals 16 residues. Germline V gene lookup returns CDR1 MNHEY and CDR2 SMNVEV (reference sequence).

The chain combines TRBV7-6 with TRBJ2-1; checking the TCRdb D call of TRBD2 is not possible without DNA. The CDR3 has 13 amino acids. Per the germline V gene, CDR1 is SGHVS and CDR2 is FNYEAQ. Here the CDR3 reads CASSSGLYNEQFF.

The chain is built from TRBV5-6 and TRBJ2-1; as DNA is missing, the TRBD1 call by TCRdb cannot be tested. The CDR3 covers 14 residues. Germline V gene sequence: CDR1 SGHDT, CDR2 YYEEEE. CDR3 in amino acids: CASITLRGNNEQFF. Complete variable domain (other parts from reference TRBV5-6 and TRBJ2-1): DAGVTQSPTHLIKTRGQQVTLRCSPKSGHDTVSWYQQALGQGPQFIFQYYEEEERQRGNFPDRFSGHQFPNYSSELNVNALLLGDSALYLCASITLRGNNEQFFGPGTRLTVL.

This chain connects TRBV29-1 to TRBJ2-1; absent DNA, TCRdb's TRBD1 call cannot be checked. This CDR3 is 14 amino acids long. Germline-derived CDR1 and CDR2 are SQVTM and ANQGSEA. The chain's CDR3 is CSVEYGQSYNEQFF.

V usage is TRBV12-3 or TRBV12-4 and J usage is TRBJ1-6; TCRdb's D call of TRBD1 is untestable without DNA. CDR3 length: 13 residues. This CDR3 reads CASKRTGNSPLHF.

The V call is TRBV3-1, the J call TRBJ2-1; the TRBD1 assignment by TCRdb is unverifiable without DNA. The CDR3 runs to 15 residues. Germline-derived CDR1 and CDR2 are LGHDT and YNNKEL (reference sequence). The CDR3 sequence is CASSGGASGPNEQFF.

The rearrangement joins TRBV15 to TRBJ1-1. Per the germline V gene, CDR1 is LNHNV and CDR2 is YYDKDF (reference sequence). The CDR3 totals 16 residues. CDR3 loop: CATSPRSQGLLTEAFF.

The chain carries TRBV7-9 and TRBJ2-2; TCRdb lists TRBD2, though no DNA is available to test this call. Germline loops: CDR1 SEHNR, CDR2 FQNEAQ (reference sequence). The length of the CDR3 is 16 residues. The CDR3 loop is CASSLVPSGSTGELFF.

The chain couples TRBV20-1 to TRBJ2-7; TCRdb gives TRBD2 as the D gene, but with no DNA this cannot be confirmed. Per the germline V gene, CDR1 is DFQATT and CDR2 is SNEGSKA (reference sequence). CDR3 size: 15 residues. CDR3 loop: CSARDVSGTIDEQYF.

The chain employs TRBV13 and TRBJ2-5; TCRdb picks TRBD2, but there is no DNA to check that call. The CDR3 is 13 residues long. From germline, CDR1 is PRHDT and CDR2 FYEKMQ (reference sequence). CDR3: CASSLLAGETQYF.

V is TRBV3-1 and J is TRBJ2-1; TCRdb proposes TRBD2, but this gene call is untestable without DNA. Germline V gene data show CDR1 as LGHDT and CDR2 as YNNKEL (reference sequence). CDR3 length: 15 amino acids. The CDR3 spells CASSQTASGSGEQFF.

The V and J genes are TRBV6-5 and TRBJ1-4; TCRdb names TRBD1, which stays unverified in the absence of DNA. This CDR3 comprises 19 residues. The V gene's germline CDR1 is MNHEY and CDR2 SVGAGI. CDR3 residues: CASSWATQGAVGTNEKLFF.

This chain joins TRBV12-3 or TRBV12-4 and TRBJ2-7; the TCRdb call, TRBD1, lacks DNA for checking. The CDR3 covers 14 residues. The CDR3 protein is CASSPGTGIYEQYF.

V and J are TRBV7-2 and TRBJ2-3; TCRdb returns TRBD2, unconfirmable since there is no DNA. Germline V lookup: CDR1 SGHTA, CDR2 FQGNSA. There are 16 residues in the CDR3. CDR3 in amino acids: CASSTLISPGGDTQYF.

This CDR3 is CASSLDRLAGVEQFF. The chain is built from TRBV11-2 and TRBJ2-1; the D call of TRBD2 rests on TCRdb alone, since no DNA is present to check it. Germline CDR1 SGHAT, CDR2 FQNNGV. This CDR3 region has 15 residues.

V usage is TRBV7-6 and J usage is TRBJ2-1. The V gene's germline CDR1 is SGHVS and CDR2 FNYEAQ. The CDR3 covers 15 residues. The CDR3: CASSRLTSSYNEQFF.

The gene calls are TRBV5-1 and TRBJ2-3; TCRdb indicates TRBD1, and absent DNA this call remains unverified. The CDR3 length is 16 residues. The germline V gene has CDR1 SGHRS and CDR2 YFSETQ. CDR3 region: CASSLFSLAGADTQYF.

The gene calls are TRBV24-1 and TRBJ2-1; TCRdb proposes TRBD2, but this gene call is untestable without DNA. This CDR3 is built from 14 residues. In germline, CDR1 is KGHDR, CDR2 SFDVKD. CDR3 loop: CATSDRGLAGQQFF.

The chain is built from TRBV10-3 and TRBJ1-1. The CDR3 covers 12 residues. Germline lookup yields CDR1 ENHRY and CDR2 SYGVKD. The CDR3 loop reads CAIRGGNTEAFF.

The V and J genes are TRBV29-1 and TRBJ2-1. CDR3 size: 14 residues. Germline V gene lookup returns CDR1 SQVTM and CDR2 ANQGSEA. The CDR3 sequence: CSVEVWTEYNEQFF.

This chain's CDR3 is CSATSGTSGRPTYNEQFF. This chain joins TRBV20-1 and TRBJ2-1; with no DNA, the TCRdb D assignment of TRBD2 cannot be verified. This CDR3 region has 18 residues. Germline CDR1 reads DFQATT; CDR2 reads SNEGSKA (reference sequence).

The V and J genes are TRBV2 and TRBJ1-1; no DNA is available, so the TRBD1 call from TCRdb remains unchecked. The CDR3 extends over 15 amino acids. Germline V gives CDR1 SNHLY, CDR2 FYNNEI. The CDR3 loop reads CAWTGGRGRRVEAFF.

The rearrangement uses TRBV3-1 and TRBJ1-2. CDR1 and CDR2 from the germline V gene are LGHDT and YNNKEL (reference sequence). The CDR3 is made up of 15 amino acids. CDR3 sequence: CASSHQERANYGYTF.

The gene calls are TRBV25-1 and TRBJ2-2. Looked up from germline, CDR1 is MGHDK and CDR2 is SYGVNS. This CDR3 comprises 15 residues. CDR3 region: CASSEYYASTGELFF.